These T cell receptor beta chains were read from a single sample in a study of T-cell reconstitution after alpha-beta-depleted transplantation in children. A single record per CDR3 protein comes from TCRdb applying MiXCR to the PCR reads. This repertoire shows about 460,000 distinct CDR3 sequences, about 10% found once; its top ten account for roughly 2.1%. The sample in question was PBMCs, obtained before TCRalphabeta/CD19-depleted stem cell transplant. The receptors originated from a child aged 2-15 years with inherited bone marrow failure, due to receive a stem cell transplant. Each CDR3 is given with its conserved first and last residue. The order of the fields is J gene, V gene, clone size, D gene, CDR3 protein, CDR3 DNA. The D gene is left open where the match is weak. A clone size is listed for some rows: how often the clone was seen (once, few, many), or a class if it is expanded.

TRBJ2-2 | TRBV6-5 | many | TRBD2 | CASSYSPGTRSYTGELFF | TGTGCCAGCAGTTACTCACCCGGGACTAGGTCTTACACCGGGGAGCTGTTTTTT
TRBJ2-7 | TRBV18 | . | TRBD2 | CASSPDSGRTNYAQYF | TGTGCCAGCTCACCAGATAGCGGGAGGACCAACTACGCGCAGTACTTC
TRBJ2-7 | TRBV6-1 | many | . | CASSDREKWYEQYF | TGTGCCAGCAGTGACAGGGAGAAGTGGTACGAGCAGTACTTC
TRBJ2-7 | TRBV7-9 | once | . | CASSPTGTPQDYEQYF | TGTGCCAGCAGCCCGACCGGGACTCCCCAGGACTACGAGCAGTACTTC
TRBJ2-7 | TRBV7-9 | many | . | CASSLVYNEQYF | TGTGCCAGCAGCTTAGTTTACAACGAGCAGTACTTC
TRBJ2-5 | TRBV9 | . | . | CASSAQPFVAQYF | TGTGCCAGCAGCGCGCAGCCCTTTGTGGCCCAGTACTTC
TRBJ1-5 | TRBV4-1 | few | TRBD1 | CASSLRDRDQPQHF | TGCGCCAGCAGCCTCCGGGACAGGGACCAGCCCCAGCATTTT
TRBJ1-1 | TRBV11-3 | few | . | CASSFYGNTEAFF | TGTGCCAGCAGCTTCTACGGGAACACTGAAGCTTTCTTT
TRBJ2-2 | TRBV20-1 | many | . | CSARDPSNVDGMTGELFF | TGCAGTGCTAGAGATCCCTCGAACGTAGACGGTATGACCGGGGAGCTGTTTTTT
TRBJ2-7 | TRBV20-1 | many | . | CSARHSDGSSYEQYF | TGCAGTGCTAGACACTCCGACGGGAGCTCCTACGAGCAGTACTTC
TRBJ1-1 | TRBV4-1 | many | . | CASSQEWEMNTEAFF | TGCGCCAGCAGCCAAGAGTGGGAGATGAACACTGAAGCTTTCTTT
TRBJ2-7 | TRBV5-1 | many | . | CASSLEVAVYEQYF | TGCGCCAGCAGCTTGGAGGTTGCTGTCTACGAGCAGTACTTC
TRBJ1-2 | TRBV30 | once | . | CAEGRGDRYGYTF | TGTGCCGAGGGAAGAGGGGACCGGTATGGCTACACCTTC
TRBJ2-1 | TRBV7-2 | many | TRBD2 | CASSGLAGGPLEQFF | TGTGCCAGCAGCGGACTAGCGGGAGGGCCCCTGGAGCAGTTCTTC
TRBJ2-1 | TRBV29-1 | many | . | CSVERINEQFF | TGCAGCGTTGAACGAATCAATGAGCAGTTCTTC
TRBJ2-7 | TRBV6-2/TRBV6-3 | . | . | CASSYSARASYEQYF | TGTGCCAGCAGTTACTCAGCCAGGGCTAGTTACGAGCAGTACTTC
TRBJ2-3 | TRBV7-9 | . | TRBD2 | CASRSREVAGDTQYF | TGTGCCAGCCGATCCCGGGAGGTAGCGGGAGATACGCAGTATTTT
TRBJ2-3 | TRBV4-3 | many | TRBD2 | CASSGRTSGELDTQYF | TGCGCCAGCAGCGGGCGGACTAGCGGGGAGTTAGATACGCAGTATTTT